The 20 T cell receptor beta chains in this list originate from one sample, sequenced in a study of blood T cell repertoires in COVID-19. Method: immunoSEQ multiplex PCR; TCRdb's copy keeps in-frame clones and lacks some. Among about 87,000 clones listed, approximately 85% were seen once. The sequencing sample was made of peripheral blood. The source is a woman of 80 years or more with COVID-19, enrolled during active disease.

V usage is TRBV10-3 and J usage is TRBJ1-4, with D possibly TRBD1 on 6 matching bases. Trimming left V 4 bases short and J 0 bases short, with 18 bases between. From germline, CDR1 is ENHRY and CDR2 SYGVKD. This CDR3 is built from 18 residues. The CDR3 is CAISAASLQGTTNEKLFF. The DNA for the CDR3 is TGTGCCATCAGTGCTGCCTCTCTACAGGGAACAACTAATGAAAAACTGTTTTTT.

This chain joins TRBV5-4 and TRBJ2-4, with 9 bases fitting TRBD2. The V gene end was trimmed by 4 bases and the J gene end by 6 bases; junction bases not matched to a gene: 11. This CDR3 region has 16 residues. Germline-derived CDR1 and CDR2 are SGHNT and YYREEE (reference sequence). CDR3 DNA sequence: TGTGCCAGCAGCCAGGGGACTAGCAGTGGAATAAACATTCAGTACTTC. It yields the protein CASSQGTSSGINIQYF.

The chain is built from TRBV18 and TRBJ2-4, with 8 bases matching TRBD1. Germline assignment: CDR1 KGHSH and CDR2 LQKENI. The CDR3 consists of 15 residues. Trimming took 3 bases from V and 9 from J; bases not matched to a gene: 10. In DNA form, the CDR3 reads TGTGCCAGCTCACCGATACAGGGGGAAGGTGGCATTCAGTACTTC. This encodes CASSPIQGEGGIQYF.

The gene calls are TRBV5-1 and TRBJ2-7, with a possible D match to TRBD2 (5 bases). The CDR3 has 14 amino acids. Germline CDR1 reads SGHRS; CDR2 reads YFSETQ. The V end lost 4 bases, the J end lost 0 bases, and 11 bases lay between the germline ends. The CDR3 reads CASSRRTASYEQYF. In nucleotides, the CDR3 is TGCGCCAGCAGCCGCCGGACTGCCTCCTACGAGCAGTACTTC.

J is TRBJ2-3 and V is TRBV19, with a weak D call TRBD1 (6 bases). Germline lookup yields CDR1 LNHDA and CDR2 SQIVND (reference sequence). There are 15 residues in the CDR3. V was pared by 8 bases and J by 8 bases, with 23 bases between. For the CDR3, the DNA is TGTGCCAGTCGGGTGTTCACAGGGTCTGAGGGTACGCAGTATTTT. Translating it yields CASRVFTGSEGTQYF.

DNA of the CDR3: TGTGCCAGCAGCCTACAGGGGGCCGCGAGCTACACCTTC. Residues: CASSLQGAASYTF. The chain is built from TRBV7-2 and TRBJ1-2, with 9 bases matching TRBD1. The V gene end was trimmed by 5 bases and the J gene end by 9 bases; junction bases not matched to a gene: 7. The CDR3 is made up of 13 amino acids. CDR1 is SGHTA and CDR2 is FQGNSA in the germline V gene.

This rearrangement joins TRBV5-1 to TRBJ2-3; maybe TRBD2 (6 bases). V was cut by 0 bases and J by 6 bases, with 11 bases left in between. Germline-derived CDR1 and CDR2 are SGHRS and YFSETQ. The CDR3 spans 14 residues. CDR3 in amino acids: CASSLGGVRDTQYF. The CDR3, as DNA: TGCGCCAGCAGCTTGGGCGGGGTTAGGGATACGCAGTATTTT.

V and J are TRBV23-1 and TRBJ2-7, with D possibly matching TRBD1 (6 bases). TRBV23-1 falls under the ORF class, with uncertain function. V gave up 7 bases and J gave up 0 bases, with 19 bases separating them. The CDR3 totals 16 residues. CDR3 sequence (DNA): TGCGCCAGCACCCGACAGGACCGTAGCGTCTCCTACGAGCAGTACTTC. Its protein product is CASTRQDRSVSYEQYF.

This clone was observed a handful of times. This chain connects TRBV7-9 to TRBJ2-7; TRBD2 aligns across 15 bases. J lost 0 bases, V lost 3 bases, and 6 bases had no gene match. CDR1 is SEHNR and CDR2 is FQNEAQ in the germline V gene (reference sequence). The CDR3 spans 18 residues. The CDR3 bases are TGTGCCAGCAGCTTGGGACTAGCGGGGGGCTCGAGCTCCTACGAGCAGTACTTC. Protein: CASSLGLAGGSSSYEQYF. The variable domain in full, completed from reference TRBV7-9 and TRBJ2-7, reads DTGVSQNPRHKITKRGQNVTFRCDPISEHNRLYWYRQTLGQGPEFLTYFQNEAQLEKSRLLSDRFSAERPKGSFSTLEIQRTEQGDSAMYLCASSLGLAGGSSSYEQYFGPGTRLTVT.

The chain combines TRBV19 with TRBJ1-6, with D perhaps TRBD1 (6 bases). CDR1 is LNHDA and CDR2 is SQIVND in the germline V gene (reference sequence). The ends were cut back, 4 bases at V and 9 bases at J, with 10 bases in the middle. The CDR3 loop spans 13 amino acids. In DNA form, the CDR3 reads TGTGCCAGTAGTACAGGGGTTGGTTCACCCCTCCACTTT. Translated: CASSTGVGSPLHF.

The chain has TRBV18 and TRBJ2-5; D is possibly TRBD1 (6 bases). This CDR3 is 15 amino acids long. CDR1 KGHSH and CDR2 LQKENI come from the germline V gene. Between the trimmed V and J ends, which lost 6 bases and 2 bases, there was a span of 16 bases. DNA of the CDR3: TGTGCCAGCTCTCGCCGGGACAATTTTCAAGAGACCCAGTACTTC. This encodes CASSRRDNFQETQYF. The whole variable domain, filled in from reference TRBV18 and TRBJ2-5, reads NAGVMQNPRHLVRRRGQEARLRCSPMKGHSHVYWYRQLPEEGLKFMVYLQKENIIDESGMPKERFSAEFPKEGPSILRIQQVVRGDSAAYFCASSRRDNFQETQYFGPGTRLLVL.

This sequence joins TRBV5-1 and TRBJ2-1, with 7 bases identical to TRBD2. Trimming took 2 bases from V and 5 from J; bases not matched to a gene: 4. The CDR3 spans 14 residues. Germline assignment: CDR1 SGHRS and CDR2 YFSETQ. CDR3 sequence: CASSLGTIDNEQFF. DNA for the CDR3: TGCGCCAGCAGCTTAGGGACTATAGACAATGAGCAGTTCTTC.

The genes are TRBV20-1 and TRBJ1-5; weak D call: TRBD1 (5 bases). V lost 3 bases, J lost 7 bases, and 16 bases lay in between. The CDR3 totals 14 residues. CDR1 and CDR2 (germline): DFQATT, SNEGSKA (reference sequence). The CDR3 DNA sequence: TGCAGTGCTAGTCCTGGACGTGGGGGGCAGCCCCAGCATTTT. Translating it yields CSASPGRGGQPQHF.

V and J are TRBV3-1 (or the pseudogene TRBV3-2) and TRBJ2-7, with 9 bases matching TRBD1. The CDR3 is 16 amino acids. Trimming took 0 bases from V and 4 from J; bases not matched to a gene: 7. CDR1 and CDR2 (germline): LGHDT, YNNKEL (reference sequence). The DNA for the CDR3 is TGTGCCAGCAGCCAAGATCACAGACAGGGGGTATACGAGCAGTACTTC. Translation: CASSQDHRQGVYEQYF.

This sequence joins TRBV19 and TRBJ2-1; TRBD2 agrees at 11 bases. Per germline, CDR1 LNHDA and CDR2 SQIVND (reference sequence). The CDR3 is made up of 15 amino acids. The junction had 7 bases not matched to a gene; V was cut back by 5 bases and J by 7 bases. The CDR3 region has the DNA TGTGCCAGTAGTCTACTAGCGGGAGCAAGGAATGAGCAGTTCTTC. Translating it yields CASSLLAGARNEQFF.

J is TRBJ2-5 and V is TRBV27, with 7 bases aligning to TRBD2. Germline CDR1 MNHEY, CDR2 SMNVEV (reference sequence). The ends lost 7 bases at V and 4 bases at J; junction bases unmatched: 9. The CDR3 is 14 amino acids. In DNA form, the CDR3 reads TGTGCCAGCACCCCCCTGGGGGGGTCAGAGACCCAGTACTTC. This translates into CASTPLGGSETQYF.

This clone has only a few counts. V is TRBV6-1 and J is TRBJ1-2; 7 positions agree with TRBD1. Trimming removed 3 bases from V and 3 bases from J; junction bases left unmatched: 1. CDR3 length: 13 amino acids. Per the germline V gene, CDR1 is MNHNS and CDR2 is SASEGT. CDR3 protein: CASSETGYYGYTF. In DNA form, the CDR3 reads TGTGCCAGCAGTGAGACAGGGTACTATGGCTACACCTTC.

V and J are TRBV3-1 (or the pseudogene TRBV3-2) and TRBJ2-7; 9 bases align to TRBD1. With 4 bases clipped from V and 4 bases from J, the junction kept 5 bases outside the gene matches. CDR3 length: 14 residues. From germline, CDR1 is LGHDT and CDR2 YNNKEL (reference sequence). The CDR3 loop reads CASSPGTGSYEQYF. The CDR3 DNA reads TGTGCCAGCAGCCCCGGGACAGGGTCATACGAGCAGTACTTC.

This clone was seen more than once but under ten times. This chain connects TRBV4-1 to TRBJ2-3; TRBD1 agrees at 9 bases. Losses at the gene ends were 6 bases for V and 0 bases for J; bases not matched to a gene: 7. CDR3 length: 16 amino acids. The germline gives CDR1 MGHRA, CDR2 YSYEKL. Written as DNA, the CDR3 is TGCGCCAGCAGGGCAACCGGGACAGGGAGCACAGATACGCAGTATTTT. It yields the protein CASRATGTGSTDTQYF.

V usage is TRBV20-1 and J usage is TRBJ2-4, with D possibly matching TRBD1 (5 bases). V was shortened by 3 bases and J by 3 bases, with 6 bases between the two germline ends. From germline, CDR1 is DFQATT and CDR2 SNEGSKA (reference sequence). This CDR3 comprises 12 residues. CDR3 amino acids: CSASRGKNIQYF. CDR3 DNA sequence: TGCAGTGCTAGTAGGGGCAAAAACATTCAGTACTTC.